One and the same sample provided the 2 T cell receptor beta chains below, sequenced in a study of OX40 agonist ivuxolimab in advanced cancers. Library generation was performed with the immunoSEQ multiplex PCR assay. Sourced from immuneACCESS, this table was stored by TCRdb with only in-frame sequences that have V and J called. A share of the clones is absent; for the studies checked, an unresolved V gene accounts for under half, and the remainder has no known explanation. This sample has 100,000 or so clones in its table, and roughly nine tenths of those were observed once. The ten largest account for around 5.2% of the sample. The sequences come from CD4+ or CD8+ T cells sorted from blood, collected in a trial of the OX40 agonist ivuxolimab. The source of these receptors is an adult with an advanced solid tumor such as melanoma, head and neck, liver or kidney cancer.

This chain connects TRBV9 to TRBJ2-1; no definite D call. V lost 3 bases, J lost 8 bases, and 9 bases lay in between. CDR1 and CDR2 from the germline V gene are SGDLS and YYNGEE. The CDR3 has 12 residues. The CDR3 spells CASSGLGYEQFF. The CDR3 bases are TGTGCCAGCAGCGGATTGGGTTATGAGCAGTTCTTC.

In this sample, this clone turned up a few times. This sequence joins TRBV30 and TRBJ1-2, with D uncertain. This CDR3 comprises 13 residues. V shed 0 bases and J shed 4 bases, with 9 bases lying between them. Germline V gene lookup returns CDR1 GTSNPN and CDR2 SVGIG (reference sequence). The CDR3 sequence: CAWSVGYAYGYTF. CDR3 nucleotide sequence: TGTGCCTGGAGTGTAGGATATGCCTATGGCTACACCTTC.